One sample yielded the 25 T cell receptor beta chains listed below, sequenced in a study of cytomegalovirus exposure and HLA in healthy donors. Assay used: immunoSEQ multiplex PCR; TCRdb lists only in-frame clones, some missing. The sample yields over 50,000 clones, around 92% seen once. Sequencing was performed on PBMCs. The receptors come from a young man in good health and CMV-seropositive.

The V gene is TRBV7-9, the J gene TRBJ2-7, with 7 nucleotides matching TRBD1. Germline V gene lookup returns CDR1 SEHNR and CDR2 FQNEAQ (reference sequence). The trim removed 5 bases at V and 3 bases at J, leaving 4 bases unmatched. This CDR3 contains 13 residues. CDR3 in DNA: TGTGCCAGCAGCATCGACAGGGTCTACGAGCAGTACTTC. It is translated as CASSIDRVYEQYF.

The chain carries TRBV5-1 and TRBJ2-3, with 7 bases lining up with TRBD2. Germline-derived CDR1 and CDR2 are SGHRS and YFSETQ. This CDR3 region has 16 residues. V was clipped by 4 bases and J by 6 bases; unmatched bases: 14. The CDR3 is CASSRGDSLVGDTQYF. DNA for the CDR3: TGCGCCAGCAGCCGGGGGGACTCTTTAGTAGGGGATACGCAGTATTTT.

This chain links TRBV29-1 with TRBJ2-1; 8 bases fit TRBD1. The V gene end was trimmed by 6 bases and the J gene end by 8 bases; junction bases not matched to a gene: 9. Germline V gives CDR1 SQVTM, CDR2 ANQGSEA. The CDR3 is made up of 13 amino acids. CDR3 sequence: CSVASDRGHEQFF. The CDR3 DNA follows: TGCAGCGTGGCCAGCGACAGGGGACATGAGCAGTTCTTC.

The rearrangement links TRBV28 to TRBJ1-5; D might be TRBD1 (6 bases). Trimming stripped 6 bases from V and 0 bases from J, with 27 bases between. From germline, CDR1 is MDHEN and CDR2 SYDVKM. The CDR3 is 20 amino acids. The CDR3 loop is CASRTSQARARGSSNQPQHF. The CDR3 nucleotides are TGTGCCAGCAGAACGTCCCAGGCCAGGGCGAGGGGGAGTAGCAATCAGCCCCAGCATTTT.

The J gene is TRBJ2-5, the V gene TRBV5-4; 12 bases are shared with TRBD1. This CDR3 spans 16 amino acids. Looked up from germline, CDR1 is SGHNT and CDR2 is YYREEE (reference sequence). Trimming took 2 bases from V and 5 from J; bases not matched to a gene: 7. In nucleotides, the CDR3 is TGTGCCAGCAGCTTACTCTTGGGACAGGGGGCTGAGACCCAGTACTTC. Translating it yields CASSLLLGQGAETQYF. Complete variable domain (other parts from reference TRBV5-4 and TRBJ2-5): ETGVTQSPTHLIKTRGQQVTLRCSSQSGHNTVSWYQQALGQGPQFIFQYYREEENGRGNFPPRFSGLQFPNYSSELNVNALELDDSALYLCASSLLLGQGAETQYFGPGTRLLVL.

The chain recombines TRBV9 with TRBJ1-1, with a weak D call TRBD1 (6 bases). The CDR3 contains 14 residues. Germline CDR1 SGDLS, CDR2 YYNGEE. Trimming removed 2 bases at V and 0 bases at J, with 8 bases between. The CDR3 nucleotides read TGTGCCAGCAGCGTGACAGGCCTGAACACTGAAGCTTTCTTT. It is translated as CASSVTGLNTEAFF.

The chain uses TRBV2 and TRBJ2-7; D may be TRBD1 (6 bases). Between the trimmed V and J ends, which lost 7 bases and 3 bases, there was a span of 13 bases. The CDR3 loop spans 13 amino acids. Germline assignment: CDR1 SNHLY and CDR2 FYNNEI. The CDR3 DNA is TGTGCCAGCACCTTAGGGGGTTACTACGAGCAGTACTTC. Amino acid sequence: CASTLGGYYEQYF.

The rearrangement joins TRBV11-3 to TRBJ2-3; tentative D call: TRBD2 (6 bases). CDR3 length equals 15 residues. Germline CDR1 and CDR2: SGHNT and YENEEA. With 1 base removed from V and 2 bases from J, the gap between germline ends came to 10 bases. CDR3 coding DNA: TGTGCCAGCAGCTTAGGTGGGACTTACACAGATACGCAGTATTTT. It is translated as CASSLGGTYTDTQYF.

V is TRBV27 and J is TRBJ2-7; maybe TRBD1 (6 bases). Trimming pared 4 bases from V and 1 base from J, leaving 14 bases between. This CDR3 comprises 15 residues. Per germline, CDR1 MNHEY and CDR2 SMNVEV (reference sequence). The CDR3 reads CASSSGPGVSYEQYF. DNA for the CDR3: TGTGCCAGCAGTTCCGGGCCAGGGGTTTCCTACGAGCAGTACTTC.

The rearrangement uses TRBV9 and TRBJ2-7, with 11 bases matching TRBD2. With 2 bases clipped from V and 7 bases from J, the junction kept 8 bases outside the gene matches. The CDR3 runs 15 residues. Germline CDR1 reads SGDLS; CDR2 reads YYNGEE. The CDR3 DNA is TGTGCCAGCAGCGTCGGAACTAGCGGGAGCGGGGAGCAGTACTTC. This codes for CASSVGTSGSGEQYF.

This chain uses TRBV7-9 with TRBJ2-5; weak D call: TRBD1 (6 bases). Germline loops: CDR1 SEHNR, CDR2 FQNEAQ (reference sequence). The germline V and J ends were trimmed by 1 base and 5 bases, with 11 bases remaining between them. This CDR3 spans 14 amino acids. The DNA for the CDR3 is TGTGCCAGCAGCTTAGTGACAGGTTCCGAGACCCAGTACTTC. It encodes CASSLVTGSETQYF.

This chain joins TRBV5-1 and TRBJ1-4, with 9 bases lining up with TRBD1. This CDR3 region has 15 residues. Trimming took 4 bases from V and 4 from J; bases not matched to a gene: 5. Germline CDR1 is SGHRS and CDR2 is YFSETQ. The DNA of the CDR3 is TGCGCCAGCAGCGGAACGACAGGGGGTAATGAAAAACTGTTTTTT. Translated, it gives CASSGTTGGNEKLFF.

The chain has TRBV28 and TRBJ2-5; 11 bases map to TRBD1. Germline V gene lookup returns CDR1 MDHEN and CDR2 SYDVKM. The CDR3 loop spans 15 amino acids. Trimming took 6 bases from V and 5 from J; bases not matched to a gene: 8. The CDR3 protein is CASRGTGGNIETQYF. The CDR3 DNA follows: TGTGCCAGCAGGGGGACAGGGGGAAATATTGAGACCCAGTACTTC.

This rearrangement joins TRBV15 to TRBJ1-1; D gene uncertain. There are 12 residues in the CDR3. Germline V CDR1 and CDR2: LNHNV, YYDKDF (reference sequence). V was trimmed by 3 bases and J by 3 bases, leaving 5 bases between them. The CDR3 DNA sequence: TGTGCCACCAGCAGCGGGTACACTGAAGCTTTCTTT. Its protein product is CATSSGYTEAFF.

As for this clone: The junction does not match germline at one end; this may be a read error. The chain uses TRBV7-7 and TRBJ2-1, with D perhaps matching TRBD1 (5 bases). The CDR3 sequence is 15 residues long. Germline V gives CDR1 SSHAT, CDR2 FNYEAQ (reference sequence). CDR3 loop: CASSLSQGWNNEQFF. The CDR3 nucleotides are TGTGCTAGCAGCTTATCCCAGGGCTGGAACAATGAGCAGTTCTTC. The whole variable domain, remainder taken from reference TRBV7-7 and TRBJ2-1, is GAGVSQSPRYKVTKRGQDVTLRCDPISSHATLYWYQQALGQGPEFLTYFNYEAQPDKSGLPSDRFSAERPEGSISTLTIQRTEQRDSAMYRCASSLSQGWNNEQFFGPGTRLTVL.

V gene TRBV4-1 combines with J gene TRBJ2-7, with a weak D call TRBD2 (6 bases). Germline V CDR1 and CDR2: MGHRA, YSYEKL. V lost 4 bases, J lost 5 bases, and 21 bases lay in between. The CDR3 extends over 16 amino acids. In DNA form, the CDR3 reads TGCGCCAGCAGCCTAACCCGGGACCCGGGGGTCCACGAGCAGTACTTC. This encodes CASSLTRDPGVHEQYF.

The rearrangement joins TRBV27 to TRBJ1-5; 9 bases fit TRBD1. Germline loops: CDR1 MNHEY, CDR2 SMNVEV (reference sequence). The CDR3 contains 15 residues. Trimming removed 5 bases from V and 5 bases from J; junction bases left unmatched: 7. Here the CDR3 DNA reads TGTGCCAGCAGTCGACGACAGGGGGTTGATCAGCCCCAGCATTTT. Its protein is CASSRRQGVDQPQHF.

This sequence joins TRBV11-2 and TRBJ2-5; D is possibly TRBD2 (5 bases). The length of the CDR3 is 14 residues. Trimming took off 5 bases at V and 5 bases at J, with 15 bases between the two ends. The V gene's germline CDR1 is SGHAT and CDR2 FQNNGV. DNA of the CDR3: TGTGCCAGCAGCCCTATTCGGGGTACGGAGACCCAGTACTTC. This gives the protein CASSPIRGTETQYF.

The chain is built from TRBV7-9 and TRBJ2-5, with a weak D call TRBD1 (6 bases). Per germline, CDR1 SEHNR and CDR2 FQNEAQ (reference sequence). Trimming shortened V by 1 base and J by 3 bases, and 12 bases separated the two germline ends. There are 15 residues in the CDR3. In nucleotides, the CDR3 is TGTGCCAGCAGCTTAGTACAGGGTGTGGAAGAGACCCAGTACTTC. It yields the protein CASSLVQGVEETQYF.

J is TRBJ2-2 and V is TRBV5-5, with D tentatively TRBD1 (6 bases). This CDR3 region has 15 residues. Germline V gene lookup returns CDR1 SGHKS and CDR2 YYEKEE (reference sequence). Deletions cut 4 bases from V and 2 bases from J, with 12 bases between. The DNA for the CDR3 is TGTGCCAGCAGCCTGACAGGCCTAAACACCGGGGAGCTGTTTTTT. This gives the protein CASSLTGLNTGELFF.

This sequence joins TRBV6-4 and TRBJ2-6; 7 nucleotides line up with TRBD1. CDR1 and CDR2 (germline): MRHNA, SNTAGT. The CDR3 is 17 amino acids. J gave up 0 bases and V 4 bases, and 6 bases lay outside the gene matches. For the CDR3, the DNA is TGTGCCAGCAGTGGAGGGGGCACCAGCTCTGGGGCCAACGTCCTGACTTTC. Translated, it gives CASSGGGTSSGANVLTF.

This rearrangement joins TRBV11-3 to TRBJ2-1; 9 bases fit TRBD2. The CDR3 length is 17 residues. Trimming removed 1 base from V and 8 bases from J; junction bases left unmatched: 12. The V gene's germline CDR1 is SGHNT and CDR2 YENEEA. Here the CDR3 DNA reads TGTGCCAGCAGCTTAGGCAAGGTCGGGCTAGCGGGATATGAGCAGTTCTTC. Translation gives CASSLGKVGLAGYEQFF.

The chain recombines TRBV9 with TRBJ2-7; D perhaps matches TRBD2 (6 bases). The CDR3 is 17 residues long. Trimming took off 0 bases at V and 1 base at J, with 17 bases between the two ends. CDR1 and CDR2 from the germline V gene are SGDLS and YYNGEE. In DNA form, the CDR3 reads TGTGCCAGCAGCGTAGGGGACTTCCCCTGGGGGTCCTACGAGCAGTACTTC. This encodes CASSVGDFPWGSYEQYF.

The J gene is TRBJ1-1, the V gene TRBV19; the D is unclear. The length of the CDR3 is 14 residues. V was clipped by 5 bases and J by 0 bases, with 10 bases between them. Germline V gene sequence: CDR1 LNHDA, CDR2 SQIVND (reference sequence). The CDR3 nucleotides read TGTGCCAGTAGTTCTGAGGGCTTGAACACTGAAGCTTTCTTT. Translated: CASSSEGLNTEAFF.

The gene calls are TRBV29-1 and TRBJ2-2; possibly TRBD2 for D (6 bases). Germline V gene lookup returns CDR1 SQVTM and CDR2 ANQGSEA. V was pared by 7 bases and J by 5 bases, with 17 bases between. The CDR3 sequence is 14 residues long. The CDR3 reads CSALVLAATGELFF. CDR3 sequence (DNA): TGCAGCGCCCTCGTACTAGCCGCGACCGGGGAGCTGTTTTTT.